Listed below are T cell receptor beta chains from one sample, sequenced in a study of OX40 agonist ivuxolimab in advanced cancers. Sequencing was performed with immunoSEQ multiplex PCR; in TCRdb, only in-frame clones are kept and a portion is missing. The data hold 40,000 to 55,000 clones, with roughly nine tenths observed a single time. The sample in question was CD4+ or CD8+ T cells sorted from blood, obtained in a trial of the OX40 agonist ivuxolimab. All receptors come from an adult with an advanced solid tumor such as melanoma, head and neck, liver or kidney cancer. Both conserved end residues are part of each CDR3. D genes are given only for firm matches. A row's size may be missing; if present it is once, few, many or a size class.

J gene,D gene,clone size,V gene,CDR3 DNA,CDR3 protein
TRBJ2-3,NA,NA,TRBV14,TGTGCCAGCAGCCAAGATCGGTCAGGACAGCCAAGTTTGACGCAGTATTTT,CASSQDRSGQPSLTQYF
TRBJ1-2,NA,NA,TRBV5-1,TGCGCCAGCAGCTTGGGGAACAGGGACTATGGCTACACCTTC,CASSLGNRDYGYTF
TRBJ1-1,TRBD1,NA,TRBV2,TGTGCCAGCAGTGAGTTTCGACAGGGAAACACTGAAGCTTTCTTT,CASSEFRQGNTEAFF
TRBJ2-5,NA,NA,TRBV25-1,TGTGCCAGCAGTTACGACCCGGGACAAGAGACCCAGTACTTC,CASSYDPGQETQYF
TRBJ2-5,NA,NA,TRBV28,TGTGCCAGCAGTTTATCGGGATACATAGGGGAGACCCAGTACTTC,CASSLSGYIGETQYF
TRBJ2-7,NA,once,TRBV5-1,TGCGCCAGCAGCCTTGGGACGGATTTCTACGAGCAGTACTTC,CASSLGTDFYEQYF
TRBJ2-7,NA,once,TRBV18,TGTGCCAGCTCTCCCCGATCCTCCTACGAGCAGTACTTC,CASSPRSSYEQYF
TRBJ2-5,NA,NA,TRBV15,TGTGCCACCAGCAGAGATGTGAGTGTAGAGACCCAGTACTTC,CATSRDVSVETQYF
TRBJ2-1,NA,NA,TRBV7-3,TGTGCCAGCAGCCATGGGACGGCGGATGAGCAGTTCTTC,CASSHGTADEQFF
TRBJ1-4,NA,once,TRBV18,TGTGCCAGCTCACCAGGGGATCCTAATGAAAAACTGTTTTTT,CASSPGDPNEKLFF
TRBJ2-5,TRBD1,NA,TRBV19,TGTGCCAGTACCGCTTCTTTACAGGGGGGCTTCGAGACCCAGTACTTC,CASTASLQGGFETQYF
TRBJ2-1,TRBD1,NA,TRBV29-1,TGCAGCGGGGACAGCTACAATGAGCAGTTCTTC,CSGDSYNEQFF
TRBJ1-5,NA,NA,TRBV7-8,TGTGCCAGCAGCTTAGATGGGGCAGTATCCAATCAGCCCCAGCATTTT,CASSLDGAVSNQPQHF